This T cell receptor beta chain was sequenced in a study of cytomegalovirus exposure and HLA in healthy donors. J was trimmed by 3 bases and V by 1 base; bases with no gene match: 1. Germline CDR1 is SGHDT and CDR2 is YYEEEE. The CDR3 is 13 residues long. This clone was seen a few times. What it binds is not known. The PCR employed 60 Vbeta primers together with 13 Jbeta primers. The repertoire was sequenced with immunoSEQ multiplex PCR; TCRdb's copy has only in-frame clones and lacks some. Here the sample spans over 65,000 clones, roughly 80% being singletons. Findings and limits, study-wide: According to the study, some 160 TCR beta chains were cytomegalovirus-associated. A later analysis found common viral pathogens apparently linked to several of the most significant clusters. Previous analysis showed most TCR beta V segments were productive about 90% or about 30% of the time. Based on reports, TCR beta sequences accurately predicted HLA-A and HLA-B alleles for most subjects.

The gene calls are TRBV5-6 and TRBJ2-7, with 7 positions matching TRBD2. This TCR came from a man aged 35-49 years in good health and CMV-seronegative. Specimen: PBMCs. CDR3 nucleotides: TGTGCCAGCAGCTTGTGGGAGGGCTACGAGCAGTACTTC. Translated, it gives CASSLWEGYEQYF.